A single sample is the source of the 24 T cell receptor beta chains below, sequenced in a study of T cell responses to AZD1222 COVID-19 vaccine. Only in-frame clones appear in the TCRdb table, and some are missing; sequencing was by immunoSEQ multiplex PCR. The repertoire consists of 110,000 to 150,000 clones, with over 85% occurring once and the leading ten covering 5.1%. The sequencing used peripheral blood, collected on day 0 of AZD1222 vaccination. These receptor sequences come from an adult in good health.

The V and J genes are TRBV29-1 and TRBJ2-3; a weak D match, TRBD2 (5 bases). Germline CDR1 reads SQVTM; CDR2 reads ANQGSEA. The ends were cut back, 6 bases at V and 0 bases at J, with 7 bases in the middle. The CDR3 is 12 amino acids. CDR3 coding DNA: TGCAGCGTCGGACTTAGCACAGATACGCAGTATTTT. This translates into CSVGLSTDTQYF.

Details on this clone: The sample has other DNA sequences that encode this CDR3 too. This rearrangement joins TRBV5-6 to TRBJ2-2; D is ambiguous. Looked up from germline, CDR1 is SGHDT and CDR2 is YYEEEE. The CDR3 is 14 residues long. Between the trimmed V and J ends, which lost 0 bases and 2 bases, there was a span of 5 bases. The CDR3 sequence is CASSLGPNTGELFF. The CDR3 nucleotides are TGTGCCAGCAGCTTGGGTCCTAACACCGGGGAGCTGTTTTTT.

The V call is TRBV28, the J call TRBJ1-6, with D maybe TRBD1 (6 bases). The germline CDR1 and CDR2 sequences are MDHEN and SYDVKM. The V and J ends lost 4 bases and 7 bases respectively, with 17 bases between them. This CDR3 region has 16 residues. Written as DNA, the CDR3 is TGTGCCAGCAGTTCAACTATAATGGGGGCCAATTCACCCCTCCACTTT. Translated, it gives CASSSTIMGANSPLHF.

CDR3 coding DNA: TGTGCCAGCAACTCCTTCGGGACTAGCGGGAGGGTCAGGGAGACCCAGTACTTC. Amino acid sequence: CASNSFGTSGRVRETQYF. The V call is TRBV28, the J call TRBJ2-5; 16 bases map to TRBD2. This CDR3 is built from 18 residues. The germline CDR1 and CDR2 sequences are MDHEN and SYDVKM. Trimming at V came to 7 bases and at J to 5 bases, leaving 13 bases not matched to a gene.

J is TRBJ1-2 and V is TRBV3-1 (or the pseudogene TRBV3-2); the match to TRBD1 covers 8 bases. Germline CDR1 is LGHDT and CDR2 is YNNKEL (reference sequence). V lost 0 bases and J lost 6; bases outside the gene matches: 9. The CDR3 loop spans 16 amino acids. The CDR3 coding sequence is TGTGCCAGCAGCCAAGATCGTTTGACAGGGGACCATGGCTACACCTTC. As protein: CASSQDRLTGDHGYTF.

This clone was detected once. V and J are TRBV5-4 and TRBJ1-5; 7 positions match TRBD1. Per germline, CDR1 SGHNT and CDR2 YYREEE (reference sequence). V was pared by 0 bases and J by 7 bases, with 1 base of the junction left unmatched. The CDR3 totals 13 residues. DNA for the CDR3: TGTGCCAGCAGCTTGGGAGGGGGCCAGCCCCAGCATTTT. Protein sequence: CASSLGGGQPQHF. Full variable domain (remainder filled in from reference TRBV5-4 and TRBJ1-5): ETGVTQSPTHLIKTRGQQVTLRCSSQSGHNTVSWYQQALGQGPQFIFQYYREEENGRGNFPPRFSGLQFPNYSSELNVNALELDDSALYLCASSLGGGQPQHFGDGTRLSIL.

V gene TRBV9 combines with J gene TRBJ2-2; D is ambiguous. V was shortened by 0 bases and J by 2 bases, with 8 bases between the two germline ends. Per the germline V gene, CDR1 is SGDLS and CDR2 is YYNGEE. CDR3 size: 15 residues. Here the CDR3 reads CASSVGVYNTGELFF. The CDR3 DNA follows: TGTGCCAGCAGCGTAGGAGTCTACAACACCGGGGAGCTGTTTTTT.

The DNA of the CDR3 is TGTGCCAGCTCACCAAACGGGGGAAGTGGCTACACCTTC. Translating gives CASSPNGGSGYTF. This chain uses TRBV18 with TRBJ1-2; TRBD1 might be the D (5 bases). The CDR3 loop spans 13 amino acids. Per the germline V gene, CDR1 is KGHSH and CDR2 is LQKENI. Trimming took off 2 bases at V and 7 bases at J, with 11 bases between the two ends. Full variable domain (missing parts from reference TRBV18 and TRBJ1-2): NAGVMQNPRHLVRRRGQEARLRCSPMKGHSHVYWYRQLPEEGLKFMVYLQKENIIDESGMPKERFSAEFPKEGPSILRIQQVVRGDSAAYFCASSPNGGSGYTFGSGTRLTVV.

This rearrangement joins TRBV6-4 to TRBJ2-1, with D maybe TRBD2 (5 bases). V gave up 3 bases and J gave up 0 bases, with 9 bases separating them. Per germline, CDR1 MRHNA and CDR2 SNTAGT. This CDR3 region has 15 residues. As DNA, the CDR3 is TGTGCCAGCAGTGAGGAGGCAAACTCCTACAATGAGCAGTTCTTC. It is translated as CASSEEANSYNEQFF.

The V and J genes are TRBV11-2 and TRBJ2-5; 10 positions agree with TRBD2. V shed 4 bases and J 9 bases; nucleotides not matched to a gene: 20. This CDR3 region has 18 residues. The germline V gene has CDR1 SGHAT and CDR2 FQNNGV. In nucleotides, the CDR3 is TGTGCCAGCAGCTCTGGGGGTTTCGGCGGACTAGCGGTCTTGTCCCAGTACTTC. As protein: CASSSGGFGGLAVLSQYF.

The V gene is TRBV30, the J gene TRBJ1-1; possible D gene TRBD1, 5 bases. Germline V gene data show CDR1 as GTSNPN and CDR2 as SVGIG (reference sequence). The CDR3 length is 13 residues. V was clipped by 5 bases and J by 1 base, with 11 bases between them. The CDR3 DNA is TGTGCCTGGGGGGGTCGGGAGAACACTGAAGCTTTCTTT. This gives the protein CAWGGRENTEAFF.

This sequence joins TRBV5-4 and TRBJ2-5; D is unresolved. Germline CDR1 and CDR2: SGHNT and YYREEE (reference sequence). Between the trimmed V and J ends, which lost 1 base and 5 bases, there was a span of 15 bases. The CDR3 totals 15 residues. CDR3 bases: TGTGCCAGCAGCTTGAAAGGAGCCTTAGGGGAGACCCAGTACTTC. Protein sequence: CASSLKGALGETQYF.

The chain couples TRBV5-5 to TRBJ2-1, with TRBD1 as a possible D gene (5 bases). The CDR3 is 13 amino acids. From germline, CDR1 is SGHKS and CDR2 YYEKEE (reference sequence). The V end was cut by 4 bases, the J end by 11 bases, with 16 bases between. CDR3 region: CASSPILAGQQFF. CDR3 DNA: TGTGCCAGCAGCCCTATCCTGGCAGGGCAGCAGTTCTTC.

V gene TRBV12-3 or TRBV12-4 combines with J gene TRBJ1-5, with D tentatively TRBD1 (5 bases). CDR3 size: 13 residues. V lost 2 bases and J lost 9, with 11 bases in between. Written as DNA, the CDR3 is TGTGCCAGCAGTTTAAGATCAGGGCGGCCCCAGCATTTT. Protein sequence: CASSLRSGRPQHF.

CDR3: CASSIKGTGGTEAFF. CDR3 coding DNA: TGTGCCAGTAGTATCAAGGGGACAGGGGGCACTGAAGCTTTCTTT. The V call is TRBV19, the J call TRBJ1-1; 11 bases agree with TRBD1. Trimming at V came to 3 bases and at J to 4 bases, leaving 4 bases not matched to a gene. Germline V gene lookup returns CDR1 LNHDA and CDR2 SQIVND (reference sequence). The length of the CDR3 is 15 residues. Full variable domain (rest looked up from reference TRBV19 and TRBJ1-1): DGGITQSPKYLFRKEGQNVTLSCEQNLNHDAMYWYRQDPGQGLRLIYYSQIVNDFQKGDIAEGYSVSREKKESFPLTVTSAQKNPTAFYLCASSIKGTGGTEAFFGQGTRLTVV.

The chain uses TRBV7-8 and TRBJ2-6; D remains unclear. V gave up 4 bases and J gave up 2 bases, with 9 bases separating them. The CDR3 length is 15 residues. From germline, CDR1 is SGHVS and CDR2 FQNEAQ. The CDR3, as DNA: TGTGCCAGCAGCTCCGGAAGGGCTGGGGCCAACGTCCTGACTTTC. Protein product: CASSSGRAGANVLTF.

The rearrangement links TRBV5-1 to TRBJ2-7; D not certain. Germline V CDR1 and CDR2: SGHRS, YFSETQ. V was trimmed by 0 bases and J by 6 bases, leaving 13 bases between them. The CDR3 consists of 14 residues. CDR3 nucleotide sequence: TGCGCCAGCAGCTTGGCCGTGGAGTCCGGCGAGCAGTACTTC. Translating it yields CASSLAVESGEQYF. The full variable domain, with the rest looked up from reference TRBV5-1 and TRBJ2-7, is KAGVTQTPRYLIKTRGQQVTLSCSPISGHRSVSWYQQTPGQGLQFLFEYFSETQRNKGNFPGRFSGRQFSNSRSEMNVSTLELGDSALYLCASSLAVESGEQYFGPGTRLTVT.

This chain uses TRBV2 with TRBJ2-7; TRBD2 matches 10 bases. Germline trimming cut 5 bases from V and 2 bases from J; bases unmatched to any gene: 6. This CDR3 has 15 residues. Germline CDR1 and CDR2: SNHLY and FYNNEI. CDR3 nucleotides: TGTGCCAGCAGTCTTAGACTAGCGGGCGCCTACGAGCAGTACTTC. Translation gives CASSLRLAGAYEQYF.

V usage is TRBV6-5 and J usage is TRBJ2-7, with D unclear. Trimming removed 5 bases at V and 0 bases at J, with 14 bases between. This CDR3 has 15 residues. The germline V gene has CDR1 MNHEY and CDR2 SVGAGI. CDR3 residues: CASSKTPLSSYEQYF. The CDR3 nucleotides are TGTGCCAGCAGTAAGACACCGTTATCCTCCTACGAGCAGTACTTC.

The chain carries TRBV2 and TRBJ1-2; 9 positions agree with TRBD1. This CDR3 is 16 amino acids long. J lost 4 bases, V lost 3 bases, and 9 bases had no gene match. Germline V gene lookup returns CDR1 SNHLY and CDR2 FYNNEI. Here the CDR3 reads CASSEAVGQGSYGYTF. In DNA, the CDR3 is TGTGCCAGCAGTGAGGCGGTTGGACAGGGGAGCTATGGCTACACCTTC.

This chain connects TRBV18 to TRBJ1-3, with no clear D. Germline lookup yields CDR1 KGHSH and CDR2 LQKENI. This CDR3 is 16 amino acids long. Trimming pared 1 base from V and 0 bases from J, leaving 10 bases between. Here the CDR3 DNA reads TGTGCCAGCTCACCACGGGTCGGAGACTCTGGAAACACCATATATTTT. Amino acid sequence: CASSPRVGDSGNTIYF. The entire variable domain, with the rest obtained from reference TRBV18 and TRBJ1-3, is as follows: NAGVMQNPRHLVRRRGQEARLRCSPMKGHSHVYWYRQLPEEGLKFMVYLQKENIIDESGMPKERFSAEFPKEGPSILRIQQVVRGDSAAYFCASSPRVGDSGNTIYFGEGSWLTVV.

The CDR3 region has the DNA TGTGCCAGCAGCTTAAATCGGTTGGCCTACGAGCAGTACTTC. Amino acid sequence: CASSLNRLAYEQYF. The gene calls are TRBV7-8 and TRBJ2-7; no firm D call. The V and J ends lost 2 bases and 2 bases respectively, with 10 bases between them. CDR1 is SGHVS and CDR2 is FQNEAQ in the germline V gene. The CDR3 runs to 14 residues. The whole variable domain, filled in from reference TRBV7-8 and TRBJ2-7, reads GAGVSQSPRYKVAKRGQDVALRCDPISGHVSLFWYQQALGQGPEFLTYFQNEAQLDKSGLPSDRFFAERPEGSVSTLKIQRTQQEDSAVYLCASSLNRLAYEQYFGPGTRLTVT.

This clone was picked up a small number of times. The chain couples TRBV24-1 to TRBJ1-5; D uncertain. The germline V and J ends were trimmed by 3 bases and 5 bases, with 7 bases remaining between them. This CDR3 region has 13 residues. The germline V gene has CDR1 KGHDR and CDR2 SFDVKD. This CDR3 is CATSDRNDQPQHF. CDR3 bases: TGTGCCACCAGTGATAGGAACGATCAGCCCCAGCATTTT.

The CDR3, as DNA: TGTGCCAGCAGCCCTCGGGCATTGACGAACACTGAAGCTTTCTTT. Amino acids: CASSPRALTNTEAFF. The V gene is TRBV9, the J gene TRBJ1-1, with D unclear. Germline CDR1 reads SGDLS; CDR2 reads YYNGEE. The V end lost 4 bases, the J end lost 1 base, and 14 bases lay between the germline ends. CDR3 length: 15 amino acids. The variable domain in full, with the rest retrieved from reference TRBV9 and TRBJ1-1, is DSGVTQTPKHLITATGQRVTLRCSPRSGDLSVYWYQQSLDQGLQFLIQYYNGEERAKGNILERFSAQQFPDLHSELNLSSLELGDSALYFCASSPRALTNTEAFFGQGTRLTVV.